Here is one TCR beta chain with its context. The repertoire was sequenced with immunoSEQ multiplex PCR; TCRdb's copy has only in-frame clones and lacks some. The sample holds about 100,000 clones, approximately 94% seen once. This specimen comes from a study of siplizumab effects on memory and regulatory T cells. What was sequenced was non-Treg CD4+ T cells sorted from blood. The sequence was obtained from a human donor in good health.

The CDR3: CASRPSTSGTGNTQYF. The CDR3 DNA reads as TGCGCCAGCAGGCCTTCGACTAGCGGGACAGGAAATACGCAGTATTTT. The genes are TRBV5-1 and TRBJ2-3, with TRBD2 matching over 11 bases. Germline values: CDR1 SGHRS, CDR2 YFSETQ. Unmatched junction bases numbered 12, after V lost 5 bases and J lost 7 bases. This CDR3 comprises 16 residues.